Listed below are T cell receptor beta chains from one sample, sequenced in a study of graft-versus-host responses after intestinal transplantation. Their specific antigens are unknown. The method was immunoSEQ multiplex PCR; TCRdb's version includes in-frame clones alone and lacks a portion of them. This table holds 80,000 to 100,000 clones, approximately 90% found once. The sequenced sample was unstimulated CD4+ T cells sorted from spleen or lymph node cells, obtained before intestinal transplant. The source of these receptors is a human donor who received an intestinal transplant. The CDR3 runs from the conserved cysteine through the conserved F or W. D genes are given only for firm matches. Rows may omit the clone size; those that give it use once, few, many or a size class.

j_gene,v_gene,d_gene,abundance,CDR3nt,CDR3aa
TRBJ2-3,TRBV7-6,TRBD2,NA,TGTGCCAGCAGCTTACAGGGACTACCCACAGATACGCAGTATTTT,CASSLQGLPTDTQYF
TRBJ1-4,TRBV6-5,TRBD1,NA,TGTGCCAGCAGAGACAGGGGGCAACGGGAAAAACTGTTTTTT,CASRDRGQREKLFF
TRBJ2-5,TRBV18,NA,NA,TGTGCCAGCTCAGCGGGACAGAACCTCCAAGAGACCCAGTACTTC,CASSAGQNLQETQYF
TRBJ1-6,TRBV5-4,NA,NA,TGTGCCAGCAGCTTGGGGGGCTCGGCAGGGAGGAATTCACCCCTCCACTTT,CASSLGGSAGRNSPLHF
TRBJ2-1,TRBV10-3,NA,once,TGTGCCTCCGGACTGAGCTACAATGAGCAGTTCTTC,CASGLSYNEQFF
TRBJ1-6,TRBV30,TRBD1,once,TGTGCCTGCCCGACAGGGGGCAGCTCCTATAATTCACCCCTCCACTTT,CACPTGGSSYNSPLHF
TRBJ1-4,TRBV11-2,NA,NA,TGTGCCAGCAGCCGCCTGGGCAGCACTAATGAAAAACTGTTTTTT,CASSRLGSTNEKLFF
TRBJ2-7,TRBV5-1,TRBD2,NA,TGCGCCAGCAGCTTGGGACTAGCGGGGGGATCCTACGAGCAGTACTTC,CASSLGLAGGSYEQYF
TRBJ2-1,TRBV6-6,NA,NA,TGTGCCAGCAGTTACCGAGTAGCGGAGACCTACAATGAGCAGTTCTTC,CASSYRVAETYNEQFF
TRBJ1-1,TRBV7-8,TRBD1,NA,TGTGCCAGCAGTCAACTACAGGGGGCCTATGTAACTGAAGCTTTCTTT,CASSQLQGAYVTEAFF
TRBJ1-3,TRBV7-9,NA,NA,TGTGCCAGCATAGGGGTCATCTCTGGAAACACCATATATTTT,CASIGVISGNTIYF
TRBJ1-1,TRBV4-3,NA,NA,TGCGCCAGCAGCCAAGTGGGGCGAAACACTGAAGCTTTCTTT,CASSQVGRNTEAFF
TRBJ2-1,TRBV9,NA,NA,TGTGCCAGCAGCGTCGGCTGGGGCCCCTTCTACAATGAGCAGTTCTTC,CASSVGWGPFYNEQFF
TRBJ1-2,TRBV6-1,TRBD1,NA,TGTGCCAGCAGATGGACAGGGGTGTATGGCTACACCTTC,CASRWTGVYGYTF
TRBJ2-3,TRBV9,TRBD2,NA,TGTGCCAGCAGCGTAGTAGGGGTAGCGGGGCGTTTCACAGATACGCAGTATTTT,CASSVVGVAGRFTDTQYF